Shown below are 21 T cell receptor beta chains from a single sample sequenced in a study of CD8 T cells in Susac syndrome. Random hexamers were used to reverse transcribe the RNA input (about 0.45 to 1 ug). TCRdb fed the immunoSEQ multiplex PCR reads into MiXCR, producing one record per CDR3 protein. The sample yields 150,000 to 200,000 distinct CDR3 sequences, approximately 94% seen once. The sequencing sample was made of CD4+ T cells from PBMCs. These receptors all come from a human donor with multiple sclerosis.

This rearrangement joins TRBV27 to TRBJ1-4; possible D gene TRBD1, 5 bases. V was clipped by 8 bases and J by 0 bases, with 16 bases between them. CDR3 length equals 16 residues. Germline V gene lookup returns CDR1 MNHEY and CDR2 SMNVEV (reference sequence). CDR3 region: CASARPGGTTNEKLFF. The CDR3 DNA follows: TGTGCCAGCGCCCGCCCCGGGGGGACAACTAATGAAAAACTGTTTTTT.

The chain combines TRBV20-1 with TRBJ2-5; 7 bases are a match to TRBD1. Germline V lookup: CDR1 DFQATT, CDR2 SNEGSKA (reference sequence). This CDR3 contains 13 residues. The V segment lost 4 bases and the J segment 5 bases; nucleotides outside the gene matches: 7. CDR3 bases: TGCAGTGCTATATCCACAGGGGTTGAGACCCAGTACTTC. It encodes CSAISTGVETQYF.

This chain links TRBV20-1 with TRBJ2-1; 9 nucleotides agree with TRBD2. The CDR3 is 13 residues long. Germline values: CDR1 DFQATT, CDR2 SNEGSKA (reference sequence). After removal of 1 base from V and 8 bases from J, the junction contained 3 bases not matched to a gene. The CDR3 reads CSARGLAGYEQFF. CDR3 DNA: TGCAGTGCTAGAGGTCTAGCGGGGTATGAGCAGTTCTTC.

CDR3 sequence: CASSFQGVGYNEQFF. CDR3 bases: TGTGCCAGCAGTTTCCAGGGGGTGGGCTACAATGAGCAGTTCTTC. The V call is TRBV28, the J call TRBJ2-1; TRBD1 agrees at 7 bases. The V gene end was trimmed by 3 bases and the J gene end by 3 bases; junction bases not matched to a gene: 5. The CDR3 runs 15 residues. Per germline, CDR1 MDHEN and CDR2 SYDVKM.

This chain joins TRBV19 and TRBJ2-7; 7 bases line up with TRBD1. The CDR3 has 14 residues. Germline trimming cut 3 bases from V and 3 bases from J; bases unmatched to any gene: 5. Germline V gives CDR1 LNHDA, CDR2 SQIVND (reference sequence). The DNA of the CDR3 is TGTGCCAGTAGTATGCGGACAGGACTCTACGAGCAGTACTTC. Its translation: CASSMRTGLYEQYF. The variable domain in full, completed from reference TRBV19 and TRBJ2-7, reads DGGITQSPKYLFRKEGQNVTLSCEQNLNHDAMYWYRQDPGQGLRLIYYSQIVNDFQKGDIAEGYSVSREKKESFPLTVTSAQKNPTAFYLCASSMRTGLYEQYFGPGTRLTVT.

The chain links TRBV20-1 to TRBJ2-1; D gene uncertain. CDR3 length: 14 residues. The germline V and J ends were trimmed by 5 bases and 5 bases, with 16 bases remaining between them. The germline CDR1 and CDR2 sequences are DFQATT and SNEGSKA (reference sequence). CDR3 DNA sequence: TGCAGTGCTCTAACCCTGGAAGACGACAATGAGCAGTTCTTC. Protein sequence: CSALTLEDDNEQFF.

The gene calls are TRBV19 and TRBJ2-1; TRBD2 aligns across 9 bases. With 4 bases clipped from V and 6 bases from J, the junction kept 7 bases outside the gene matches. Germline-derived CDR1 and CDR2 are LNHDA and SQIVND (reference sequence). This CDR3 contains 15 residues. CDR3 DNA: TGTGCCAGTAGTACGCGGGGGGGACATATCAATGAGCAGTTCTTC. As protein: CASSTRGGHINEQFF.

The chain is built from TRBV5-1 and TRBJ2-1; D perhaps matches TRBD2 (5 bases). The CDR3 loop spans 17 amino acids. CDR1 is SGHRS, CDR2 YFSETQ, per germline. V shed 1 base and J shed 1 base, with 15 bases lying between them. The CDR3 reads CASSLSIAKGSYNEQFF. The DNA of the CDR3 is TGCGCCAGCAGCTTGAGTATAGCGAAAGGGTCCTACAATGAGCAGTTCTTC.

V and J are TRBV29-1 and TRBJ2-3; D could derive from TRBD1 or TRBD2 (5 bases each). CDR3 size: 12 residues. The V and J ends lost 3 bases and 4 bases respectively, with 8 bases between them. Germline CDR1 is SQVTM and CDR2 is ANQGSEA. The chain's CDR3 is CSVDMGADTQYF. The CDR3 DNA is TGCAGCGTTGATATGGGGGCAGATACGCAGTATTTT.

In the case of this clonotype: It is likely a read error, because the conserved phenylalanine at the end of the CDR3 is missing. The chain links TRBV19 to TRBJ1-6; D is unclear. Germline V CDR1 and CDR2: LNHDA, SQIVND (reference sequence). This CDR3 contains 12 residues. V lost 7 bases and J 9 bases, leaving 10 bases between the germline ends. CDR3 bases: TGTGCCAGTATTGACTCGGGTTCACCCCTCCACCTT. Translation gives CASIDSGSPLHL.

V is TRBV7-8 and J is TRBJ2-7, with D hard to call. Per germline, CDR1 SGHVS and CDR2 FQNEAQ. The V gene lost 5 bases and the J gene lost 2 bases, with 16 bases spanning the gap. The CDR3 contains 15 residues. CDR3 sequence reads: CASSRSGPHPYEQYF. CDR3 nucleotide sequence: TGTGCCAGCAGCCGATCCGGGCCGCATCCCTACGAGCAGTACTTC. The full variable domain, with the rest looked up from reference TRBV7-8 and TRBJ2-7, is GAGVSQSPRYKVAKRGQDVALRCDPISGHVSLFWYQQALGQGPEFLTYFQNEAQLDKSGLPSDRFFAERPEGSVSTLKIQRTQQEDSAVYLCASSRSGPHPYEQYFGPGTRLTVT.

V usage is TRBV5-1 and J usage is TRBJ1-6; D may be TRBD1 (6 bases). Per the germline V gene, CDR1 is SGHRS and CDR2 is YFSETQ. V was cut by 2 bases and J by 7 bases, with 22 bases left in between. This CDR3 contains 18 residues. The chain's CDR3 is CASSLQGGGRVGNSPLHF. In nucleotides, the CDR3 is TGCGCCAGCAGCTTACAGGGAGGTGGACGAGTTGGGAATTCACCCCTCCACTTT.

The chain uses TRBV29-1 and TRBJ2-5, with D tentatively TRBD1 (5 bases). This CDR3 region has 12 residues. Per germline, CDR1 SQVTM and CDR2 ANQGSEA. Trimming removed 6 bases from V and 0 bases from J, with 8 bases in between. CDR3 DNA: TGCAGCGTCGCAGGGTACCAAGAGACCCAGTACTTC. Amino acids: CSVAGYQETQYF.

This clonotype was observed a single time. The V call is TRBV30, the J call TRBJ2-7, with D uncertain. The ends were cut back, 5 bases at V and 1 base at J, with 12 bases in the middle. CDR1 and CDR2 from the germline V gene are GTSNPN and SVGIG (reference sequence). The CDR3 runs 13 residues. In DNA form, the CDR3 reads TGTGCCTGGCTGTACGGCCTTTCCTACGAGCAGTACTTC. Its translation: CAWLYGLSYEQYF.

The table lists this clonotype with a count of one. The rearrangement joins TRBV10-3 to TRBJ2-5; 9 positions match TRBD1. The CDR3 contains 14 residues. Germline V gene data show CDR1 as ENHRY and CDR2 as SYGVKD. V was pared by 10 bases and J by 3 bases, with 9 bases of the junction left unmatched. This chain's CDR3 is CATGRDRAKETQYF. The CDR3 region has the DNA TGTGCCACCGGCCGGGACAGGGCTAAAGAGACCCAGTACTTC.

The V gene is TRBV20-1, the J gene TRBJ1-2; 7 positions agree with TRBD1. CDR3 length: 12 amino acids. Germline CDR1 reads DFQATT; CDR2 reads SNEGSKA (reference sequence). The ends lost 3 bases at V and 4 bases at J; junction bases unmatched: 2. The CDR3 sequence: CSARGQSYGYTF. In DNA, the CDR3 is TGCAGTGCTAGGGGACAGTCCTATGGCTACACCTTC.

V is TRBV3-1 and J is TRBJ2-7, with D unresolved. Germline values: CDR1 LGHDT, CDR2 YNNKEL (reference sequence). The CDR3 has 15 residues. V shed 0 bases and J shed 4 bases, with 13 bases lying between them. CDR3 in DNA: TGTGCCAGCAGCCAAGATTGGGGTAGTGGGTACGAGCAGTACTTC. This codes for CASSQDWGSGYEQYF.

The CDR3 region has the DNA TGTGCCACCAGCAGAGAGTCCCACACGACTAGCGCAGGTACCTACAATGAGCAGTTCTTC. It specifies CATSRESHTTSAGTYNEQFF. The chain combines TRBV15 with TRBJ2-1; 8 nucleotides match TRBD2. CDR1 and CDR2 (germline): LNHNV, YYDKDF (reference sequence). V dropped 0 bases and J dropped 2; count of bases not matched to a gene: 15. The CDR3 sequence is 20 residues long.

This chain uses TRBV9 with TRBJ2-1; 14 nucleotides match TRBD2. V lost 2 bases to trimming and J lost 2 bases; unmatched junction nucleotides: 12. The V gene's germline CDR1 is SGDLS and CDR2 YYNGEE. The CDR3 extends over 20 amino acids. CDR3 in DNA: TGTGCCAGCAGCGTTACCTCCGGGACTAGCGGGGGTCGTACCTACAATGAGCAGTTCTTC. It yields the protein CASSVTSGTSGGRTYNEQFF.

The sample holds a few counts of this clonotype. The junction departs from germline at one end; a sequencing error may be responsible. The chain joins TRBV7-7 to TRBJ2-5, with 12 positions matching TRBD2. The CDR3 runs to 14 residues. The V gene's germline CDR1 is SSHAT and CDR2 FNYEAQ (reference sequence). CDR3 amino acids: CASSPGTSGETQYF. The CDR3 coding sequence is TGTGCTAGCAGCCCCGGGACTAGCGGGGAGACCCAGTACTTC.

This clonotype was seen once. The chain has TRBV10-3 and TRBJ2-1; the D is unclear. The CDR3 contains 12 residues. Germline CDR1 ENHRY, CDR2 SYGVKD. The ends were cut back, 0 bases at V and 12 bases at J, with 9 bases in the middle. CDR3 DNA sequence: TGTGCCATCAGTGAGTCAGGTAGGGCGCAGTTCTTC. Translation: CAISESGRAQFF.